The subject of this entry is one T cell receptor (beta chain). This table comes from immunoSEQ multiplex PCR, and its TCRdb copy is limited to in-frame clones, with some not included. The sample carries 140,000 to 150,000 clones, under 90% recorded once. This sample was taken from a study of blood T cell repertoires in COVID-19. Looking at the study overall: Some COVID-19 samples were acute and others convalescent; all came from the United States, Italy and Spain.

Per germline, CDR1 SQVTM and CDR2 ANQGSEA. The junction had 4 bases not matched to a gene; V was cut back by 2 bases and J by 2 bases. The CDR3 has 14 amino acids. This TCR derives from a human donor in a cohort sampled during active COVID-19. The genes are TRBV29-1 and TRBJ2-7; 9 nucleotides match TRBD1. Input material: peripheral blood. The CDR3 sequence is CSVESQGAPYEQYF. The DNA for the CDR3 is TGCAGCGTTGAATCACAGGGGGCACCCTACGAGCAGTACTTC.